This T cell receptor (beta chain) originates from a study of blood T cell repertoires in COVID-19. On the study more broadly: Italy, Spain and the United States were the sources of the convalescent and acute COVID-19 samples. T cells, B-cell-depleted T cells, or PBMCs supplied cDNA or gDNA.

Data came from immunoSEQ multiplex PCR; TCRdb stores just in-frame clones and leaves some out. This sample has over 100,000 clones, with 80% to 95% found just once. The V and J ends lost 7 bases and 13 bases respectively, with 17 bases between them. The CDR3 totals 13 residues. The germline V gene encodes CDR1 SNHLY and CDR2 FYNNEI. Sequencing was carried out using peripheral blood. This receptor was taken from a woman in her fifties or sixties with COVID-19, enrolled during active disease. The V call is TRBV2, the J call TRBJ1-6; possible D gene TRBD1, 5 bases. The CDR3 reads CASIRGEGLPLHF. The CDR3 nucleotides are TGTGCCAGCATACGAGGGGAGGGGTTGCCCCTCCACTTT.